Sequencing of this T cell receptor (beta chain) was carried out in a study of cytomegalovirus exposure and HLA in healthy donors. In the study overall: The roughly 110 validation repertoires were produced on the same platform as the 700 or so repertoires of the first cohort. This was reported in a later analysis.

As to this clone: The antigen is not known.

The data were produced by immunoSEQ multiplex PCR, yet TCRdb's version contains in-frame clones alone and is incomplete. In the table there are about 350,000 clones, around 90% of which are singletons. Germline trimming cut 6 bases from V and 6 bases from J; bases unmatched to any gene: 6. Germline-derived CDR1 and CDR2 are SQVTM and ANQGSEA. The CDR3 sequence is 13 residues long. The study's findings and limits: The majority of TCR sequences were rare, yet some public TCRs appeared in many donors.

The chain links TRBV29-1 to TRBJ2-7; 12 positions match TRBD2. Sequenced: PBMCs. This receptor was identified in a woman younger than 45 in good health and CMV-seropositive. The CDR3 sequence: CSVLTSGSLEQYF. CDR3 sequence (DNA): TGCAGCGTCCTGACTAGCGGGAGTCTCGAGCAGTACTTC.